Here is one T cell receptor (beta chain) with its context. This clonotype was detected a few times. Which antigen it targets is not known. One base away there is no much larger clone; base qualities are not given. Hyperthyroidism patients were aged 18 to 65 years and newly diagnosed, with disease duration of less than 2 months. The study excluded patients with uncontrolled infections, other autoimmune diseases, pregnancy or lactation. Diagnoses were based on clinical symptoms, serum thyroxine and TRAb, thyroid ultrasound and orbital computed tomography. Blood from progressor patients was drawn when they were first diagnosed with hyperthyroidism, before any ophthalmopathy symptoms appeared. Ficoll-Paque density gradient centrifugation was used to isolate PBMCs from 10 ml of fresh peripheral blood. Progressor patients were first diagnosed with Graves' hyperthyroidism and then developed ophthalmopathy during follow-up. Total RNA was extracted using Trizol reagent, and RNA quality was assessed on an Agilent 2100 Bioanalyzer.

This sample was taken from a study of T cells in Graves' hyperthyroidism and ophthalmopathy (dated by TCRdb to between 2018 and 2021). Regarding the research as a whole: Peripheral blood samples were taken at the time of initial diagnosis, prior to any treatment. In six Graves' hyperthyroidism patients, the study also compared T-cell repertoires from thyroid tissue with T-cell repertoires from blood. Following sampling, methimazole starting at 30 mg daily was given to hyperthyroidism patients, and high-dose intravenous methylprednisolone was given to ophthalmopathy patients. Whether ophthalmopathy could be predicted prospectively was tested in an independent validation cohort made up of approximately 19 hyperthyroidism patients plus 17 patients who later progressed to ophthalmopathy. To identify distinguishing TCR V-J signatures, a discovery cohort of some 100 patients was used, comprising 40 to 45 with Graves' ophthalmopathy and under 60 with stable Graves' hyperthyroidism. The paper describes TCR Vbeta CDR3 sequencing of 120 to 150 peripheral blood samples, made up of around 41 ophthalmopathy patients, approximately 73 hyperthyroidism patients and around 17 progressor patients. The roughly 100 discovery patients were randomly divided into training and test sets at a 7:3 ratio.

The TCR beta CDR3 regions were amplified from the RNA transcripts. The first round of RT-PCR for the TCR CDR3 was performed with the HTBI primer set and the Qiagen OneStep RT-PCR kit. The libraries were constructed in a second round of multiplex PCR and then size-selected and purified. Paired-end sequencing of the libraries was performed with 100 bp reads on an Illumina HiSeq2000. In the authors' own workflow: SOAPnuke was used to process the raw data, with reads discarded if the reads contained adapters or uncalled bases, had a mean Phred below 15, or lacked an exact constant-primer or identifier match. High-quality paired reads were merged with COPE v1.2.5, and unique nucleotide sequences were defined as clonotypes. MiTCR v1.1 was used to align the clonotypes against IMGT TRBV, TRBD and TRBJ reference segments. Analysis was restricted to V-J combinations with a frequency above 0.0001, which covered about 99% of repertoires. A TCS score was defined as the ratio between F50 (clonal expansion) and ExV (chaos), using BLOSUM62-based TCRdist between CDR3 peptides within each V-J. Welch's t-statistics and random forest reduced fewer than 600 V-J features to 10 to 15, which were used in a naive Bayes classifier (R e1071). TCRdb cleaned the public reads at Q25 with fastp, built clones with MiXCR and kept in-frame beta chains. Entries are consolidated by CDR3 protein sequence, retaining the most common genes and DNA. The V and J calls reflect TCRdb's pipeline rather than the authors' work. Counted in this sample were over 700,000 distinct CDR3 sequences; 18% of them appeared once. The top ten hold 15% to 20% of the sample.

Broader findings and caveats from the paper: In validation, progression to ophthalmopathy was predicted by the model with 70% to 71% sensitivity and roughly 72% specificity, a median of around 5.9 months before onset. Most expanded thyroid clonotypes (frequency above 0.001) were also detected in blood, suggesting blood repertoires may reflect thyroid immune responses. A model built on a 13 V-J signature distinguished ophthalmopathy from stable hyperthyroidism, reaching roughly 88% sensitivity and 81% to 83% specificity in cross-validation and 80%/75% in testing. Sample size was not statistically predetermined, and blinding of investigators to group allocation was not performed.

This receptor was taken from a woman between 45 and 60 years old with Graves' hyperthyroidism that later progressed to Graves' ophthalmopathy. Input material: blood.

Read as DNA, the sequence is TGCGCCAGCAGCTTGGTCCAAGGATCAACTAATGAAAAACTGTTTTTT. This yields the protein CASSLVQGSTNEKLFF. The chain is made from TRBV5-1 and TRBJ1-4, with the D gene uncertain. From cysteine to phenylalanine, the CDR3 is 16 amino acids long. Only the CDR3 DNA is retained, 48 bases long and in frame from the first base. Cut back by 0 bases and 0 bases, the V and J ends lie 9 bases apart. CDR1 and CDR2, per the germline V gene, are SGHRS and YFSETQ.